The present T cell receptor beta chain was sequenced within a study of OX40 agonist ivuxolimab in advanced cancers. Study-level background: It was ivuxolimab, an agonistic anti-OX40 (CD134) antibody, that patients were treated with. Patients were dosed intravenously with ivuxolimab at 0.01 to 10 mg/kg every 2 weeks. The dose-escalation cohort was about 80% male, with a mean age of approximately 61 years, ranging roughly 20 to 90.

Some clones are missing from TCRdb's copy, which holds only in-frame ones; the method was immunoSEQ multiplex PCR. This table has 70,000 or so clones, about 92% appearing once. Findings of the study overall: Relative to CD4+, CD8+ T cells held more expanded clones on average.

In regard to this clone: Its antigen is not identified.

This CDR3 contains 14 residues. The germline V gene encodes CDR1 LGHNA and CDR2 YSLEER. Trimming stripped 0 bases from V and 4 bases from J, with 9 bases between. This sequence was found in an adult with an advanced solid tumor such as melanoma, head and neck, liver or kidney cancer. The V gene is TRBV4-3, the J gene TRBJ1-2; D is undetermined. Sequencing was performed on CD4+ or CD8+ T cells sorted from blood, taken in a trial of the OX40 agonist ivuxolimab. CDR3 DNA sequence: TGCGCCAGCAGCCAAGATCGGGGTAGCTATGGCTACACCTTC. Translated: CASSQDRGSYGYTF.